Listed here are 7 T cell receptor beta chains from one sample, sequenced in a study of Graves' ophthalmopathy and Graves' hyperthyroidism listed by TCRdb under 2018. The data were produced on an Illumina HiSeq 2000. TCR beta CDR3 regions were amplified from RNA transcripts for repertoire sequencing. HTBI primers and the Qiagen OneStep RT-PCR kit were used in a first-round RT-PCR, which was followed by a second-round multiplex PCR, size selection and purification. The public reads were reanalyzed by TCRdb: fastp trimming at Q25, MiXCR alignment, in-frame beta chains only. Each entry is one CDR3 protein sequence, shown with its most common DNA and genes. In all, the sample holds about 740,000 distinct CDR3 sequences, and around 40% of those were seen once. The ten largest make up less than 55% of the sample. Source material: peripheral blood. The receptors stem from an adult man with Graves' ophthalmopathy.

A note on this clonotype: Likely a read error: the CDR3 ends without its conserved phenylalanine or tryptophan. The CDR3 spells CSAREDRGGETQYV. CDR3 bases: TGCAGTGCTAGAGAAGACAGGGGAGGAGAGACCCAGTACGTC. This chain joins TRBV20-1 and TRBJ2-5, with TRBD1 matching over 8 bases. This CDR3 has 14 residues. The germline CDR1 and CDR2 sequences are DFQATT and SNEGSKA (reference sequence). The V gene end was trimmed by 0 bases and the J gene end by 4 bases; junction bases not matched to a gene: 4.

This rearrangement joins TRBV20-1 to TRBJ2-7; 7 bases align to TRBD1. V lost 5 bases to trimming and J lost 3 bases; unmatched junction nucleotides: 10. CDR3 length: 14 residues. Germline-derived CDR1 and CDR2 are DFQATT and SNEGSKA (reference sequence). CDR3 protein: CSASLTGSVYEQYF. In DNA form, the CDR3 reads TGCAGTGCTTCCTTGACAGGGTCCGTCTACGAGCAGTACTTC.

The chain links TRBV5-1 to TRBJ1-4; TRBD1 is a possible D gene (6 bases). V was pared by 7 bases and J by 0 bases, with 10 bases between. CDR1 is SGHRS and CDR2 is YFSETQ in the germline V gene. CDR3 length: 14 residues. CDR3 bases: TGCGCCAGCCGGTCAGGGGCAACTAATGAAAAACTGTTTTTT. As protein: CASRSGATNEKLFF.

This chain links TRBV5-1 with TRBJ2-7; TRBD2 matches at 8 bases. CDR1 is SGHRS, CDR2 YFSETQ, per germline. This CDR3 comprises 16 residues. V dropped 4 bases and J dropped 5; count of bases not matched to a gene: 14. CDR3 DNA sequence: TGCGCCAGCAGCCGTACCCTAGCGGGCGGTCTCAACGAGCAGTACTTC. Its protein product is CASSRTLAGGLNEQYF.

This clonotype has a count of ten or more. The chain joins TRBV7-2 to TRBJ2-5; 7 bases line up with TRBD1. Trimming took 1 base from V and 5 from J; bases not matched to a gene: 7. CDR3 length equals 15 residues. Germline-derived CDR1 and CDR2 are SGHTA and FQGNSA. The CDR3: CASSLVTGIRETQYF. The CDR3 DNA is TGTGCCAGCAGCTTAGTGACAGGGATTCGTGAGACCCAGTACTTC.

In its sample, this clonotype was seen many times. The V call is TRBV6-5, the J call TRBJ2-7, with D uncertain. The germline gives CDR1 MNHEY, CDR2 SVGAGI. The CDR3 loop spans 13 amino acids. V lost 4 bases to trimming and J lost 1 base, with 8 bases between them. The CDR3 spells CASSSSPSYEQYF. Here the CDR3 DNA reads TGTGCCAGCAGTTCTTCCCCGTCCTACGAGCAGTACTTC.

The J gene is TRBJ1-1, the V gene TRBV20-1; D is perhaps TRBD1 (5 bases). Trimming stripped 0 bases from V and 7 bases from J, with 24 bases between. The CDR3 spans 17 residues. Germline values: CDR1 DFQATT, CDR2 SNEGSKA (reference sequence). Here the CDR3 reads CSARDVWDRTAGNEAFF. CDR3 coding DNA: TGCAGTGCTAGAGATGTTTGGGACCGGACCGCCGGTAATGAAGCTTTCTTT.